These T cell receptor beta chains were read from a single sample in a study of CD8+CD57+ T cells in acquired aplastic anemia. TCRdb recomputed calls from the reads with MiXCR, one row per CDR3 protein. Of 200,000 to 250,000 distinct CDR3 sequences in the sample, around 60% were seen once. The sequencing input was sorted CD4+, CD8+, or CD8+CD57+ T cells (not recorded which) from PBMCs. These receptors all come from a human donor in good health. Each CDR3 is given with its conserved first and last residue. A D gene is named only where the DNA matches it firmly. Clone sizes are given selectively: once, few, many, or a class where the clone is expanded.

j_gene | abundance | v_gene | d_gene | CDR3nt | CDR3aa
TRBJ2-1 | many | TRBV29-1 | TRBD1 | TGCAGCGGCGGGACAGGACAATACAATGAGCAGTTCTTC | CSGGTGQYNEQFF
TRBJ1-2 | . | TRBV10-3 | TRBD1 | TGTGCCAGCAGCAGGACAGGAAACTATGGCTACACCTTC | CASSRTGNYGYTF
TRBJ1-3 | . | TRBV7-9 | . | TGTGCCAGCAGACCCAGGATGTATGTGAACACCATATATTTT | CASRPRMYVNTIYF
TRBJ1-2 | . | TRBV10-3 | . | TGTGCCATCACCCCGAATCGGGGCTATGGCTACACCTTC | CAITPNRGYGYTF
TRBJ2-7 | . | TRBV6-1 | TRBD2 | TGTGCCAGCAGTGGGGGACTAGCGAGATTCTCCTACGAGCAGTACTTC | CASSGGLARFSYEQYF
TRBJ1-5 | . | TRBV7-9 | TRBD1 | TGTGCCAGCAGCGGGGACAGGGTCCACGAGCATTTT | CASSGDRVHEHF
TRBJ1-1 | many | TRBV7-9 | . | TGTGCCAGCAGCCGCGGGACTGAAGCTTTCTTT | CASSRGTEAFF
TRBJ2-3 | few | TRBV28 | . | TGTGCCAGCAGTCCCCCGGGGGCAACGCAGTATTTT | CASSPPGATQYF
TRBJ2-7 | . | TRBV2 | TRBD2 | TGTGCCAGCACCCCCCCCGGGCGGGAGGTAGGCGAGCAGTACTTC | CASTPPGREVGEQYF
TRBJ1-4 | . | TRBV7-6 | . | TGTGCCAGCAGCCCGACAGGTTACGAAAAACTGTTTTTT | CASSPTGYEKLFF
TRBJ2-3 | many | TRBV6-2/TRBV6-3 | TRBD1 | TGTGCCAGCAGTTACCGGGAACAGGGGGCCTGGACGCAGTATTTT | CASSYREQGAWTQYF
TRBJ1-2 | once | TRBV7-9 | . | TGTGCCAGCAGCCCAACAGGGCCCGGGGGCGGCTACACCTTC | CASSPTGPGGGYTF
TRBJ1-2 | many | TRBV12-3/TRBV12-4 | TRBD1 | TGTGCCAGCAGCCGGACAGGGAGGTCGGAAGGCTACACCTTC | CASSRTGRSEGYTF
TRBJ2-2 | . | TRBV6-2/TRBV6-3 | . | TGTGCCAGCAGTTACGACCGGGACGGCGCGAACACCGGGGAGCTGTTTTTT | CASSYDRDGANTGELFF
TRBJ2-7 | . | TRBV5-1 | . | TGCGCCAGCAGCCTACAGCCCCAGGGCGCAAGGTCCTACGAGCAGTACTTC | CASSLQPQGARSYEQYF
TRBJ2-3 | many | TRBV10-3 | . | TGTGCCATCAATGCGGGGGCCACAGATACGCAGTATTTT | CAINAGATDTQYF
TRBJ2-7 | . | TRBV20-1 | TRBD2 | TGCAGTGCTAGAGATTCTAGCGGTTACGAGCAGTACTTC | CSARDSSGYEQYF
TRBJ1-5 | few | TRBV25-1 | . | TGTGCCAGCAGTGAATCAGGGGTTGGGCCCCAGCATTTT | CASSESGVGPQHF
TRBJ1-1 | many | TRBV9 | . | TGTGCCAGCAGCCCCCGGGACTTGGAGGCTTTCTTT | CASSPRDLEAFF
TRBJ1-2 | . | TRBV2 | . | TGTGCCAGCAGTGGAGTCCGGGACCATGGCTACACCTTC | CASSGVRDHGYTF
TRBJ1-6 | . | TRBV12-3/TRBV12-4 | . | TGTGCCAGCAGTTTAGCGGAGCACTCACCCCTCCACTTT | CASSLAEHSPLHF
TRBJ2-3 | . | TRBV10-3 | . | TGTGCCATCACCGACTACCCGGATACGCAGTATTTT | CAITDYPDTQYF
TRBJ2-7 | . | TRBV20-1 | . | TGCGGTGCTATCCCTGCTAGCACCTACGAGCAGTACTTC | CGAIPASTYEQYF
TRBJ2-1 | . | TRBV20-1 | . | TGCAGTGCTAGAGCTGGACGCAACAACAATGAGCAGTTCTTC | CSARAGRNNNEQFF
TRBJ1-6 | few | TRBV20-1 | . | TGCAGTGCTAGATGGAACCCTAATTCACCCCTCCACTTT | CSARWNPNSPLHF
TRBJ1-1 | . | TRBV19 | . | TGTGCCAGTACAACAGGTAACACTGAAGCTTTCTTT | CASTTGNTEAFF
TRBJ2-2 | . | TRBV24-1 | . | TGTGCCACCAGTGATCTCAGGGGGAACACCGGGGAGCTGTTTTTT | CATSDLRGNTGELFF
TRBJ2-7 | . | TRBV20-1 | . | TGCAGTGCTAGACAACCCGCCGAGCAGTACTTC | CSARQPAEQYF
TRBJ2-3 | . | TRBV12-3/TRBV12-4 | TRBD2 | TGTGCCAGCAAGGAGCGGGAGACGTCAGATACGCAGTATTTT | CASKERETSDTQYF
TRBJ2-7 | . | TRBV5-1 | . | TGCGCCAGCAGCGGGGCCGGGACTCGGACCTACGAGCAGTACTTC | CASSGAGTRTYEQYF
TRBJ1-6 | many | TRBV10-3 | . | TGTGCCATCAGTGACGAGGGGGGGGTTTATAATTCACCCCTCCACTTT | CAISDEGGVYNSPLHF
TRBJ2-3 | many | TRBV7-9 | . | TGTGCCAGCAGCCCGCCCACAGATACGCAGTATTTT | CASSPPTDTQYF
TRBJ2-7 | . | TRBV20-1 | TRBD2 | TGCAGTGCTAGAGGCACTAGCGGCTACGAGCAGTACTTC | CSARGTSGYEQYF
TRBJ2-1 | few | TRBV20-1 | . | TGCAGTGCTAGAGACGTATCCTACAATGAGCAGTTCTTC | CSARDVSYNEQFF
TRBJ1-2 | many | TRBV4-2 | TRBD1 | TGTGCCAGCAGCCAAGGGACAGGGGGTGGCTATGGCTACACCTTC | CASSQGTGGGYGYTF
TRBJ2-5 | . | TRBV7-2 | . | TGTGCCAGCAGCCAGACAGGGGAGGGATCGGTTGAGACCCAGTACTTC | CASSQTGEGSVETQYF
TRBJ2-7 | few | TRBV2 | . | TGTGCCAGCAGAGCAGGGGTTGGCGAGCAGTACTTC | CASRAGVGEQYF